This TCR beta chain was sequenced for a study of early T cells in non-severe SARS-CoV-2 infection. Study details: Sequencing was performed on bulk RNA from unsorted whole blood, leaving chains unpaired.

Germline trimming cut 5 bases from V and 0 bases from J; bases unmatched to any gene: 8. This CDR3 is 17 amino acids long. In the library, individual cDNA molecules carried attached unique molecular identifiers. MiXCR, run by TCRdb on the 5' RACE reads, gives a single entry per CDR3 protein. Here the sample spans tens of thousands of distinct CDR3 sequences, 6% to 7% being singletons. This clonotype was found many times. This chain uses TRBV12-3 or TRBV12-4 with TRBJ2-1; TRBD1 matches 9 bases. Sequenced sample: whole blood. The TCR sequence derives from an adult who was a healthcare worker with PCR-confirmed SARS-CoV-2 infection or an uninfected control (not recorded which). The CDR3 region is CASSGTTGGISYNEQFF. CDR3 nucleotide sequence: TGTGCCAGCAGTGGAACGACAGGGGGTATCTCCTACAATGAGCAGTTCTTC.